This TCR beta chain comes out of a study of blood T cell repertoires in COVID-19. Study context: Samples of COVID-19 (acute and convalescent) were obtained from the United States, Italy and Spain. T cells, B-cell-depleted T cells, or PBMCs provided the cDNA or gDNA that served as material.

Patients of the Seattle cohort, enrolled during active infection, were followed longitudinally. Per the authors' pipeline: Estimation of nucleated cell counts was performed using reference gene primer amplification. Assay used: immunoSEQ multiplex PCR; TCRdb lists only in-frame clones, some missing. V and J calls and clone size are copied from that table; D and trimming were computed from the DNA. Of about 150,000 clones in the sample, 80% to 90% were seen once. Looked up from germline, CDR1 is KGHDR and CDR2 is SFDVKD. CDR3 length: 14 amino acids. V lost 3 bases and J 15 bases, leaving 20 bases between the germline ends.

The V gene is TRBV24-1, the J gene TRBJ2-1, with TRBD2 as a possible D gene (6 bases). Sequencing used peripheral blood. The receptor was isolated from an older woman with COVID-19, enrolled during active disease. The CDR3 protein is CATSDPTRPLSMFF. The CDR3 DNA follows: TGTGCCACCAGTGATCCGACTAGACCCCTATCAATGTTCTTC.